Sequencing of this TCR beta chain was carried out in a study of shared clonotypes between healthy human individuals. Notes on this clone: Its matching antigen is unknown. This sample also contains other DNA sequences that code for the same CDR3.

When samples were unsorted, 75 million to 95 million PBMCs were used for genomic DNA. Notes on the study in general: Sampling covered blood only; tissue repertoires likely differ.

TCRdb's copy holds only in-frame clones and misses some; the assay was immunoSEQ multiplex PCR. This sample has about 480,000 clones, with roughly 85% found just once. The source material was PBMCs. The source of this sequence is a woman in her forties in good health. Some clones in this sample may be carry-over from other donors' samples.

This CDR3 reads CAISERLAEYNEQFF. The CDR3 nucleotides are TGTGCCATCAGTGAGCGACTAGCGGAGTACAATGAGCAGTTCTTC. The rearrangement uses TRBV10-3 and TRBJ2-1; 9 nucleotides align to TRBD2. This CDR3 comprises 15 residues. Germline trimming cut 2 bases from V and 4 bases from J; bases unmatched to any gene: 3. Germline CDR1 ENHRY, CDR2 SYGVKD.